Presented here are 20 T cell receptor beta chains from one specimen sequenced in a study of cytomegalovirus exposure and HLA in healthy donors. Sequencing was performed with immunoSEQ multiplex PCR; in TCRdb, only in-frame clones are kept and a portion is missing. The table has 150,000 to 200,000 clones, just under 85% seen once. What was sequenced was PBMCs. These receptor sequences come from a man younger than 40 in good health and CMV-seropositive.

This CDR3 reads CASSQDAGGFYEQYF. Here the CDR3 DNA reads TGCGCCAGCAGCCAAGATGCGGGGGGCTTCTACGAGCAGTACTTC. The chain has TRBV4-1 and TRBJ2-7, with 8 bases fitting TRBD2. The length of the CDR3 is 15 residues. Trimming removed 0 bases from V and 3 bases from J; junction bases left unmatched: 4. Per germline, CDR1 MGHRA and CDR2 YSYEKL.

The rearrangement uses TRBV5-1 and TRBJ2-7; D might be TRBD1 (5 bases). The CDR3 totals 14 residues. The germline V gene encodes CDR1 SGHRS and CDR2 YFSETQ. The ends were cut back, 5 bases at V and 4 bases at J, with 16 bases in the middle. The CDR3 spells CASSLLRGGYEQYF. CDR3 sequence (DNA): TGCGCCAGCAGTTTGCTAAGGGGTGGGTACGAGCAGTACTTC.

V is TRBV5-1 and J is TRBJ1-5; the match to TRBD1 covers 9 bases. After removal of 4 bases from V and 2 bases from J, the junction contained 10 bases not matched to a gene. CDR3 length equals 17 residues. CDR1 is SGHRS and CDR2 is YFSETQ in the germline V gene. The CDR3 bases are TGCGCCAGCAGCCTTACCCCGAGGACAGGGGGCAATCAGCCCCAGCATTTT. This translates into CASSLTPRTGGNQPQHF.

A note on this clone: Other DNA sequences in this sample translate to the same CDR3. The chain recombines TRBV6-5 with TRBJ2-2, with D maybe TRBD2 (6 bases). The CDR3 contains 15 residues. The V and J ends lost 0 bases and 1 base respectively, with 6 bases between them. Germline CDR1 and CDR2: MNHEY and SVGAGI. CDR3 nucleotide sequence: TGTGCCAGCAGTTACTCCGGGGGGAACACCGGGGAGCTGTTTTTT. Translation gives CASSYSGGNTGELFF.

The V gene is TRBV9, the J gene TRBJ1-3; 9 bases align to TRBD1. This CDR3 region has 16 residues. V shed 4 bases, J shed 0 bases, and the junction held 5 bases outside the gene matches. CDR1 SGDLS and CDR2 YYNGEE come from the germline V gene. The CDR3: CASSKGQGFSGNTIYF. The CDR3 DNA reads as TGTGCCAGCAGCAAAGGACAGGGGTTCTCTGGAAACACCATATATTTT.

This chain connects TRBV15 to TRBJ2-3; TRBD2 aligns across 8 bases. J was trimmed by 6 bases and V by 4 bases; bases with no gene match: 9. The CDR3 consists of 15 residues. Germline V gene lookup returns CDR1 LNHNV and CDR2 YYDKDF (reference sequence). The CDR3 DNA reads TGTGCCACCAGCAATAACGGGGGGGCCGGGGATACGCAGTATTTT. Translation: CATSNNGGAGDTQYF.

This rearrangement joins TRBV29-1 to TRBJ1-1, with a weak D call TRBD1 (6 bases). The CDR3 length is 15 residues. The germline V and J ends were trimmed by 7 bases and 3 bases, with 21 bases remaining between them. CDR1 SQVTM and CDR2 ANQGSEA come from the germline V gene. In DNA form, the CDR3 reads TGCAGCGCCCTACCGGGGGGGCGCTCGGACACTGAAGCTTTCTTT. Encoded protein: CSALPGGRSDTEAFF.

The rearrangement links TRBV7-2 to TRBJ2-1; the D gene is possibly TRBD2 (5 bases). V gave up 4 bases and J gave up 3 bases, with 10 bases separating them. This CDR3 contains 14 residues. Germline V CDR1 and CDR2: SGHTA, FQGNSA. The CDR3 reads CASSSRTSYNEQFF. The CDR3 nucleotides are TGTGCCAGCAGCTCCCGAACTAGCTACAATGAGCAGTTCTTC.

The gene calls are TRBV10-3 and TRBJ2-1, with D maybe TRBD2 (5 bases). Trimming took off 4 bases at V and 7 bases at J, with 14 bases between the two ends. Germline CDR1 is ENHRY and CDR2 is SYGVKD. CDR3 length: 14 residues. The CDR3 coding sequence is TGTGCCATCAGTGTACCCACGCGAGGGAATGAGCAGTTCTTC. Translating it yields CAISVPTRGNEQFF.

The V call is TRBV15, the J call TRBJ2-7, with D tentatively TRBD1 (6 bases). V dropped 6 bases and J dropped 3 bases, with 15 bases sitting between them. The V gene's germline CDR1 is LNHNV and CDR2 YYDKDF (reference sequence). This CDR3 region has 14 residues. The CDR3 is CATRPRTADYEQYF. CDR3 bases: TGTGCCACCAGGCCTAGGACAGCCGACTACGAGCAGTACTTC.

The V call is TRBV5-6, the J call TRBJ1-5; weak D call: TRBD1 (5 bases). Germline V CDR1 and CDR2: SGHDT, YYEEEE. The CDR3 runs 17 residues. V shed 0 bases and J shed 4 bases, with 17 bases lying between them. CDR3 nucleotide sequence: TGTGCCAGCAGCTTGGGTGGGACTCCCGGCGGGAATCAGCCCCAGCATTTT. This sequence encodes CASSLGGTPGGNQPQHF.

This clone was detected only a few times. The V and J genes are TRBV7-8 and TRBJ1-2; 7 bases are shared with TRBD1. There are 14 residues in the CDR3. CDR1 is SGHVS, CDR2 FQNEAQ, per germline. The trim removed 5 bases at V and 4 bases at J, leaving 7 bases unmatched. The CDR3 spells CASSTNAGGYGYTF. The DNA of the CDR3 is TGTGCCAGCAGCACCAACGCAGGGGGCTATGGCTACACCTTC.

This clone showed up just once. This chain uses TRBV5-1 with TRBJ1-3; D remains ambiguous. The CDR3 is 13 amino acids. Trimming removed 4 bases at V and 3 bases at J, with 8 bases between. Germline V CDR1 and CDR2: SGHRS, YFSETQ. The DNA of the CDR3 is TGCGCCAGCAGCCCCGGGAATGGAAACACCATATATTTT. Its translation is CASSPGNGNTIYF.

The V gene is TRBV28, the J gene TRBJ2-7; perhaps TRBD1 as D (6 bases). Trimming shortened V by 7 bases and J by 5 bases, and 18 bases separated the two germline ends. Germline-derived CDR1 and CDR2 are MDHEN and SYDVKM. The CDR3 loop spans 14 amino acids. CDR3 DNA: TGTGCCAGCACCTCCCCTGGGACATGGGACGAGCAGTACTTC. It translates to CASTSPGTWDEQYF.

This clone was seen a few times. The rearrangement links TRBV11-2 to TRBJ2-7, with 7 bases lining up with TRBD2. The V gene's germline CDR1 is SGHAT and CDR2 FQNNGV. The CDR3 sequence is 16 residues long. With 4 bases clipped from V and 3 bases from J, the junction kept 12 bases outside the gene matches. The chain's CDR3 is CASSSISRGTLYEQYF. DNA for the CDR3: TGTGCCAGCAGCTCCATTTCGCGGGGGACCCTCTACGAGCAGTACTTC.

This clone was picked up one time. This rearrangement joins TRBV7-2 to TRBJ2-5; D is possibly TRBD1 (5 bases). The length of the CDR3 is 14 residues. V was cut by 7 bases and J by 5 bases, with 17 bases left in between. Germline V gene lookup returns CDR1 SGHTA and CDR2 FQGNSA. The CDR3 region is CASNNQGMVETQYF. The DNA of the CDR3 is TGTGCCAGCAACAATCAGGGAATGGTGGAGACCCAGTACTTC.

CDR3 nucleotide sequence: TGCGCCAGCAAATCGGGTGAGAACCTAGGACTAGCGGCAAACACAGATACGCAGTATTTT. It specifies CASKSGENLGLAANTDTQYF. The V gene is TRBV10-2, the J gene TRBJ2-3; 10 positions agree with TRBD2. V shed 7 bases and J 2 bases; nucleotides not matched to a gene: 21. The CDR3 covers 20 residues. Germline V gene data show CDR1 as WSHSY and CDR2 as SAAADI.

CDR3 in DNA: TGTGCCAGCAGCTTAAGAGGTCATCTTACTGAAGCTTTCTTT. Its translation: CASSLRGHLTEAFF. This chain uses TRBV11-2 with TRBJ1-1; no clear D gene. The CDR3 loop spans 14 amino acids. Germline lookup yields CDR1 SGHAT and CDR2 FQNNGV. V lost 2 bases and J 5 bases, leaving 12 bases between the germline ends.

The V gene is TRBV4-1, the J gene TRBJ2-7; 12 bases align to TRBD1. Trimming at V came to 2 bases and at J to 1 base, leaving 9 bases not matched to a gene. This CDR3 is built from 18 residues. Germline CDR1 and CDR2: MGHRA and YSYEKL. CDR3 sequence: CASSQTGTGGYLSYEQYF. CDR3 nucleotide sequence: TGCGCCAGCAGCCAAACCGGGACAGGGGGCTACTTGTCCTACGAGCAGTACTTC.

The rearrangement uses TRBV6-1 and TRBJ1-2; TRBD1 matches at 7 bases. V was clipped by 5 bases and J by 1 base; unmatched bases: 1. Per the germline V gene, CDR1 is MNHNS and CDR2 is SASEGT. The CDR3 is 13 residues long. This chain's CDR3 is CASSRQGNYGYTF. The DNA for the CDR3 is TGTGCCAGCAGTAGACAGGGTAACTATGGCTACACCTTC.